The rows below give T cell receptor beta chains drawn from one sample of a study of T cell responses to AZD1222 COVID-19 vaccine. Sequenced by immunoSEQ multiplex PCR; TCRdb stores in-frame clones only, minus some. Among around 150,000 clones, 80% to 95% were seen once, and the ten largest hold less than 2.5%. The specimen was peripheral blood, collected on day 0 of AZD1222 vaccination. These receptors were taken from an adult in good health. Both conserved end residues are part of each CDR3. The D gene is left open where the match is weak. Rows give clone size only sometimes, using once, few, many, or a class for an expanded clone.

clone size	V gene	D gene	J gene	CDR3 DNA	CDR3 protein
.	TRBV5-1	.	TRBJ2-3	TGCGCCAGCAGCTTGGCCGGAACAGATACGCAGTATTTT	CASSLAGTDTQYF
.	TRBV2	.	TRBJ1-5	TGTGCCAGCAGTGCAGGGGTGTCGCAGCCCCAGCATTTT	CASSAGVSQPQHF
.	TRBV12-5	.	TRBJ1-3	TGTGCTAGTGGCAGCGACTCTGGAAACACCATATATTTT	CASGSDSGNTIYF
.	TRBV30	.	TRBJ2-7	TGTGCCTGGAGTGTACAGCAATACGAGCAGTACTTC	CAWSVQQYEQYF
.	TRBV3-1/TRBV3-2	.	TRBJ2-7	TGTGCCAGCAGCCAAGTTGGGGGGGCCGAGCAGTACTTC	CASSQVGGAEQYF
.	TRBV25-1	TRBD1	TRBJ2-5	TGTGCCAGCAGCGCCGGGACAGGAGAGACCCAGTACTTC	CASSAGTGETQYF
.	TRBV4-1	TRBD1	TRBJ1-5	TGCGCCACCATATATGGGACAGGGCAAAATCAGCCCCAGCATTTT	CATIYGTGQNQPQHF
.	TRBV11-2	TRBD2	TRBJ2-1	TGTGCCAGCAGCTTAGACTTGCGGGGGGCCCTTTTATCCTCCTACAATGAGCAGTTCTTC	CASSLDLRGALLSSYNEQFF
.	TRBV28	.	TRBJ1-1	TGTGCCAGCAGGCCTACAACGGGGACTGAAGCTTTCTTT	CASRPTTGTEAFF
.	TRBV6-2/TRBV6-3	.	TRBJ1-1	TGTGCCAGCAGTTACCAGGGGCAAGTAACTGAAGCTTTCTTT	CASSYQGQVTEAFF
.	TRBV5-6	.	TRBJ1-2	TGTGCCAGCAGCTCAAGACCGGGTGGCTACACCTTC	CASSSRPGGYTF
.	TRBV23-1	TRBD1	TRBJ1-1	TGCGCCAGCAGTCAATCGCGCCCAGGGACAGCGAACACTGAAGCTTTCTTT	CASSQSRPGTANTEAFF
once	TRBV11-2	.	TRBJ2-3	TGTGCCAGCAGCTTACAGTACGGAGATACGCAGTATTTT	CASSLQYGDTQYF
.	TRBV11-2	.	TRBJ2-4	TGTGCCAGCAGCTTAGGGGGGCTTCCAAACATTCAGTACTTC	CASSLGGLPNIQYF
once	TRBV15	.	TRBJ2-5	TGTGCCACCAGCAAAAGGGGGGGGCCAGAGACCCAGTACTTC	CATSKRGGPETQYF
.	TRBV18	TRBD1	TRBJ2-7	TGTGCCAGCTCACCACAAGGACAGGGACCGGGGGAGCAGTACTTC	CASSPQGQGPGEQYF
once	TRBV7-8	TRBD2	TRBJ2-1	TGTGCCAGCAGCTTTCAGAGACTAGCGGGAATTCAGGGCTCCTACAATGAGCAGTTCTTC	CASSFQRLAGIQGSYNEQFF
once	TRBV27	TRBD1	TRBJ1-4	TGTGCCAGCACAGGACAGGGGGACGAAAAACTGTTTTTT	CASTGQGDEKLFF
.	TRBV3-1/TRBV3-2	.	TRBJ2-1	TGTGCCAGCAGCCAAGCTCGGGATGAGCAGTTCTTC	CASSQARDEQFF
.	TRBV5-1	TRBD1	TRBJ2-5	TGCGCCAGCAGCTTGGGACAGGGGGCACCAGAGACCCAGTACTTC	CASSLGQGAPETQYF
few	TRBV7-8	.	TRBJ2-3	TGTGCCAGCAGCTTAGGAGCGGAAGGTATAAATACGCAGTATTTT	CASSLGAEGINTQYF
.	TRBV6-1	TRBD2	TRBJ2-7	TGTGCCAGCAGTGAAGCGGTGAGACGGGAGGGCCGCGAGCAGTACTTC	CASSEAVRREGREQYF
.	TRBV14	.	TRBJ1-1	TGTGCCAGCAGCCAGAACAGGGTCTCAGGTGGGGCTTTCTTT	CASSQNRVSGGAFF
.	TRBV6-5	.	TRBJ2-1	TGTGCCAGCAGTTACAGTGTAGGGACTCCAGTCGGTGAGCAGTTCTTC	CASSYSVGTPVGEQFF
.	TRBV3-1/TRBV3-2	.	TRBJ1-5	TGTGCCAGCAGCCAGGGGACATTAAATCAGCCCCAGCATTTT	CASSQGTLNQPQHF
.	TRBV7-9	TRBD1	TRBJ1-6	TGTGCCAGCAGCTTAGTGGACAGGGTTAATTCACCCCTCCACTTT	CASSLVDRVNSPLHF
.	TRBV24-1	.	TRBJ2-3	TGTGCCACCAGTGATTTGCAGGGAGCAGATACGCAGTATTTT	CATSDLQGADTQYF
.	TRBV20-1	.	TRBJ1-5	TGCAGTGCTAGTGACCGCAGCAATCAGCCCCAGCATTTT	CSASDRSNQPQHF
.	TRBV7-8	TRBD2	TRBJ2-1	TGTGCCAGCAGCCCTACGAGACTAGCGGGGTCGTTCGAGCAGTTCTTC	CASSPTRLAGSFEQFF
.	TRBV27	.	TRBJ1-4	TGTGCCAGCAGTTTATCTGGGCTGCGAAAACTGTTTTTT	CASSLSGLRKLFF
once	TRBV28	.	TRBJ1-5	TGTGCCAGCAGTGTGGGGGGCGGTCAGCCCCAGCATTTT	CASSVGGGQPQHF
.	TRBV6-1	.	TRBJ1-6	TGTGCCAGCAGTGAAACCCCCCCAGGGATTAATTCACCCCTCCACTTT	CASSETPPGINSPLHF
.	TRBV15	.	TRBJ2-7	TGTGCCACCAGCAGAGATACCGGGCTCTACGAGCAGTACTTC	CATSRDTGLYEQYF
.	TRBV2	.	TRBJ2-7	TGTGCCAGCAACGCCAGACTAGACTCCTACGAGCAGTACTTC	CASNARLDSYEQYF
.	TRBV30	.	TRBJ2-5	TGTGCCTGGAAAGGTAGCGCCGAGACCCAGTACTTC	CAWKGSAETQYF
.	TRBV18	.	TRBJ1-1	TGTGCCAGCACTGGGACATCAGGGCTCACTGAAGCTTTCTTT	CASTGTSGLTEAFF
few	TRBV7-2	.	TRBJ1-2	TGTGCCAGCAGCGGGGGAAGGGAGGCCGGGGGCTACACCTTC	CASSGGREAGGYTF
.	TRBV7-2	.	TRBJ2-3	TGTGCCAGCAGCTCCGCCCGGGACACAGATACGCAGTATTTT	CASSSARDTDTQYF
.	TRBV5-1	.	TRBJ2-2	TGCGCCAGCAGCTTGGCACAGGAGAACACCGGGGAGCTGTTTTTT	CASSLAQENTGELFF
.	TRBV5-1	.	TRBJ2-3	TGCGCCAGCAGCTTGGTGCCAGGGAGAGGGACAGATACGCAGTATTTT	CASSLVPGRGTDTQYF
.	TRBV7-8	TRBD1	TRBJ1-2	TGTGCCAGCAGCTTCGACAGGGGTAGGGTTGGCGATGGCTACACCTTC	CASSFDRGRVGDGYTF
.	TRBV19	.	TRBJ2-5	TGTGCCAGTAGCACCAGTGGGTTCCAAGAGACCCAGTACTTC	CASSTSGFQETQYF
.	TRBV7-9	.	TRBJ2-6	TGTGCCAGCAGCCGAGGCTCTGGGGCCAACGTCCTGACTTTC	CASSRGSGANVLTF
.	TRBV18	.	TRBJ1-1	TGTGCCACCCTCCGTGGGGAGGAGGACACTGAAGCTTTCTTT	CATLRGEEDTEAFF
.	TRBV11-2	.	TRBJ1-1	TGTGCCAGCAGCTCTTACAGAGAAGAAGCTTTCTTT	CASSSYREEAFF
.	TRBV3-1/TRBV3-2	TRBD1	TRBJ2-5	TGTGCCAGCAGCCAAGAATTGGCCGGGGACAGCCAAGAGACCCAGTACTTC	CASSQELAGDSQETQYF
.	TRBV7-8	.	TRBJ1-1	TGTGCCAGCAGCTTAGGTTCAGGGACCACTGAAGCTTTCTTT	CASSLGSGTTEAFF
.	TRBV7-9	.	TRBJ1-3	TGTGCCAGCGGCCAGGACGGACTGACCCTCTCTGGAAACACCATATATTTT	CASGQDGLTLSGNTIYF
.	TRBV19	TRBD1	TRBJ2-4	TGTGCCAGTAGTATTAACAGGGGGAAAGCCAAAAACATTCAGTACTTC	CASSINRGKAKNIQYF
.	TRBV5-4	.	TRBJ1-2	TGTGCCAGCAGCTTGGACGGGTACGGGTTTTATGGCTACACCTTC	CASSLDGYGFYGYTF